The 22 T cell receptor beta chains below come from one sample, sequenced in a study of T cell responses to AZD1222 COVID-19 vaccine. Profiling relied on immunoSEQ multiplex PCR, and the TCRdb table lists in-frame clones only, not all of them. The profile shows 98,000 or so clones, 80% to 90% of them singletons. This specimen was peripheral blood, taken on day 0 of AZD1222 vaccination. All receptors derive from an adult in good health.

V usage is TRBV2 and J usage is TRBJ1-6, with D maybe TRBD1 (6 bases). The CDR3 totals 14 residues. V lost 6 bases and J lost 3, with 9 bases in between. Germline V gene sequence: CDR1 SNHLY, CDR2 FYNNEI. CDR3 sequence: CASSRDNYNSPLHF. As DNA, the CDR3 is TGTGCCAGCAGCCGGGACAACTATAATTCACCCCTCCACTTT.

The V and J genes are TRBV5-1 and TRBJ2-3; the match to TRBD2 covers 14 bases. There are 18 residues in the CDR3. The germline CDR1 and CDR2 sequences are SGHRS and YFSETQ. V shed 4 bases and J 0 bases; nucleotides not matched to a gene: 7. CDR3 nucleotides: TGCGCCAGCAGCCGGGGACTAGCGGGAGAGGTGAGCACAGATACGCAGTATTTT. This gives the protein CASSRGLAGEVSTDTQYF.

The chain combines TRBV9 with TRBJ1-2; no clear D. V was pared by 3 bases and J by 8 bases, with 23 bases between. This CDR3 is 16 amino acids long. Looked up from germline, CDR1 is SGDLS and CDR2 is YYNGEE. The CDR3 DNA is TGTGCCAGCAGCGCCTACCACACCTCCCCGACTTTAGGCTACACCTTC. Its protein product is CASSAYHTSPTLGYTF.

The chain combines TRBV28 with TRBJ1-4; the D is unclear. V was clipped by 5 bases and J by 7 bases, with 8 bases between them. Germline CDR1 is MDHEN and CDR2 is SYDVKM. The CDR3 loop spans 12 amino acids. The CDR3, as DNA: TGTGCCAGCAGTCTCATTCGTGAAAAACTGTTTTTT. This codes for CASSLIREKLFF. The variable domain in full, completed from reference TRBV28 and TRBJ1-4, reads DVKVTQSSRYLVKRTGEKVFLECVQDMDHENMFWYRQDPGLGLRLIYFSYDVKMKEKGDIPEGYSVSREKKERFSLILESASTNQTSMYLCASSLIREKLFFGSGTQLSVL.

This chain connects TRBV7-2 to TRBJ2-2, with 9 bases that match TRBD1. V shed 4 bases, J shed 3 bases, and the junction held 6 bases outside the gene matches. Germline values: CDR1 SGHTA, CDR2 FQGNSA. CDR3 size: 16 residues. CDR3 nucleotide sequence: TGTGCCAGCAGCTCCCGGACAGGGGTCGACACCGGGGAGCTGTTTTTT. It yields the protein CASSSRTGVDTGELFF.

This clone came up once. This chain connects TRBV4-3 to TRBJ2-3, with 7 bases identical to TRBD2. The V gene's germline CDR1 is LGHNA and CDR2 YSLEER. CDR3 size: 11 residues. CDR3 bases: TGCGCGGGAGGGCGGGGAGATACGCAGTATTTT. Its translation: CAGGRGDTQYF.

The CDR3 DNA is TGTGCCAGCAGCCAACAGGGGGCTTTCGGGGAGCTGTTTTTT. It yields the protein CASSQQGAFGELFF. The rearrangement uses TRBV7-2 and TRBJ2-2, with TRBD1 matching 9 bases. V trimming: 5 bases; J trimming: 7 bases; junction bases outside the gene matches: 5. This CDR3 has 14 residues. CDR1 is SGHTA and CDR2 is FQGNSA in the germline V gene.

This chain joins TRBV14 and TRBJ2-5; 8 positions match TRBD1. The trim removed 4 bases at V and 4 bases at J, leaving 5 bases unmatched. The CDR3 sequence is 14 residues long. Per germline, CDR1 SGHDN and CDR2 FVKESK. CDR3 protein: CASSPRQGLETQYF. CDR3 DNA: TGTGCCAGCAGCCCACGACAGGGGCTAGAGACCCAGTACTTC.

The rearrangement joins TRBV2 to TRBJ1-6; the D is unclear. The germline V gene encodes CDR1 SNHLY and CDR2 FYNNEI. This CDR3 comprises 13 residues. The germline V and J ends were trimmed by 8 bases and 7 bases, with 12 bases remaining between them. The CDR3 reads CASGGRINSPLHF. For the CDR3, the DNA is TGTGCCAGCGGTGGACGGATAAATTCACCCCTCCACTTT.

The chain has TRBV3-1 (or the pseudogene TRBV3-2) and TRBJ1-5; maybe TRBD1 (5 bases). V was pared by 3 bases and J by 6 bases, with 12 bases between. The CDR3 runs to 14 residues. The germline CDR1 and CDR2 sequences are LGHDT and YNNKEL (reference sequence). The CDR3 reads CASSQVRRGQPQHF. In DNA form, the CDR3 reads TGTGCCAGCAGCCAGGTGAGGAGGGGTCAGCCCCAGCATTTT.

The chain has TRBV5-6 and TRBJ1-2; D unclear. Germline V lookup: CDR1 SGHDT, CDR2 YYEEEE. The CDR3 runs to 13 residues. Between the trimmed V and J ends, which lost 2 bases and 9 bases, there was a span of 14 bases. The CDR3 spells CASSFSGLQSYTF. DNA of the CDR3: TGTGCCAGCAGCTTCTCAGGACTACAGAGCTACACCTTC.

The count of this clone is one. The chain is built from TRBV7-2 and TRBJ1-1; TRBD1 is a possible D gene (6 bases). V was shortened by 2 bases and J by 5 bases, with 15 bases between the two germline ends. CDR1 and CDR2 (germline): SGHTA, FQGNSA. The CDR3 contains 15 residues. CDR3 in amino acids: CASSLKGGRGTEAFF. The CDR3 nucleotides are TGTGCCAGCAGCTTAAAGGGGGGGAGAGGAACTGAAGCTTTCTTT.

CDR3 sequence: CASSHREGEDQPQHF. The CDR3 nucleotides read TGCGCCAGCAGTCACAGGGAGGGAGAAGATCAGCCCCAGCATTTT. The chain carries TRBV23-1 and TRBJ1-5; D perhaps matches TRBD1 (5 bases). TRBV23-1 is an ORF; its function is uncertain. V lost 3 bases and J 5 bases, leaving 14 bases between the germline ends. The CDR3 is 15 amino acids.

The V call is TRBV6-5, the J call TRBJ2-2, with 8 bases aligning to TRBD1. The CDR3 consists of 13 residues. Germline V CDR1 and CDR2: MNHEY, SVGAGI. V dropped 10 bases and J dropped 1; count of bases not matched to a gene: 2. This chain's CDR3 is CATGTGNTGELFF. CDR3 in DNA: TGTGCCACCGGGACAGGGAACACCGGGGAGCTGTTTTTT.

This chain joins TRBV7-3 and TRBJ1-1; tentatively, D is TRBD1 (6 bases). Germline V gene sequence: CDR1 SGHTA, CDR2 FQGTGA. The CDR3 sequence is 15 residues long. V lost 2 bases and J lost 5, with 15 bases in between. CDR3 in amino acids: CASSLRGADRTEAFF. The CDR3 DNA follows: TGTGCCAGCAGCTTACGGGGGGCGGATAGGACTGAAGCTTTCTTT.

The chain joins TRBV7-8 to TRBJ1-4; D is unresolved. V lost 4 bases, J lost 4 bases, and 19 bases lay in between. The CDR3 runs to 17 residues. Germline CDR1 and CDR2: SGHVS and FQNEAQ. CDR3 region: CASSSRAPPANNEKLFF. The CDR3 coding sequence is TGTGCCAGCAGCTCGCGGGCCCCCCCGGCGAATAATGAAAAACTGTTTTTT.

This clone came up a few times. The CDR3, as DNA: TGTGCCAGCAGCACCGTTGGGAGGGACAATTCACCCCTCCACTTT. It codes for CASSTVGRDNSPLHF. This sequence joins TRBV7-2 and TRBJ1-6, with TRBD1 as a possible D gene (5 bases). Between the trimmed V and J ends, which lost 5 bases and 7 bases, there was a span of 15 bases. The CDR3 is made up of 15 amino acids. Per the germline V gene, CDR1 is SGHTA and CDR2 is FQGNSA. Full variable domain (missing parts from reference TRBV7-2 and TRBJ1-6): GAGVSQSPSNKVTEKGKDVELRCDPISGHTALYWYRQSLGQGLEFLIYFQGNSAPDKSGLPSDRFSAERTGGSVSTLTIQRTQQEDSAVYLCASSTVGRDNSPLHFGNGTRLTVT.

This chain uses TRBV28 with TRBJ1-1; D gene uncertain. Germline CDR1 MDHEN, CDR2 SYDVKM. There are 12 residues in the CDR3. Deletions cut 6 bases from V and 9 bases from J, with 14 bases between. The CDR3 bases are TGTGCCAGCAGCCTCCCGGGGAGGCAAGCTTTCTTT. Its translation is CASSLPGRQAFF.

The chain is built from TRBV5-1 and TRBJ2-7; D gene unclear. Germline V CDR1 and CDR2: SGHRS, YFSETQ. The length of the CDR3 is 12 residues. V lost 0 bases and J 7 bases, leaving 8 bases between the germline ends. DNA for the CDR3: TGCGCCAGCAGCTTGGCCGGTCAAGAGCAGTACTTC. This encodes CASSLAGQEQYF. The variable domain in full, completed from reference TRBV5-1 and TRBJ2-7, reads KAGVTQTPRYLIKTRGQQVTLSCSPISGHRSVSWYQQTPGQGLQFLFEYFSETQRNKGNFPGRFSGRQFSNSRSEMNVSTLELGDSALYLCASSLAGQEQYFGPGTRLTVT.

This clone showed up just a few times. In the same sample, other DNA sequences code for this CDR3. The V call is TRBV5-4, the J call TRBJ1-1; D is perhaps TRBD1 (5 bases). Germline V gene lookup returns CDR1 SGHNT and CDR2 YYREEE (reference sequence). V lost 4 bases, J lost 1 base, and 11 bases lay in between. The CDR3 consists of 14 residues. The CDR3 loop reads CASSMGLQNTEAFF. In DNA, the CDR3 is TGTGCCAGCAGCATGGGACTGCAGAACACTGAAGCTTTCTTT.

The chain carries TRBV7-2 and TRBJ1-5; D is unclear. Between the trimmed V and J ends, which lost 3 bases and 2 bases, there was a span of 8 bases. CDR1 is SGHTA, CDR2 FQGNSA, per germline. There are 14 residues in the CDR3. The CDR3 here is CASSFLDRNQPQHF. The CDR3 nucleotides read TGTGCCAGCAGCTTTCTGGATCGCAATCAGCCCCAGCATTTT.

The chain recombines TRBV7-8 with TRBJ1-1; the D is unclear. Germline V CDR1 and CDR2: SGHVS, FQNEAQ. This CDR3 is 15 amino acids long. Deletions cut 1 base from V and 3 bases from J, with 12 bases between. The CDR3 loop reads CASSLVRTAYTEAFF. As DNA, the CDR3 is TGTGCCAGCAGCTTAGTCCGTACAGCGTACACTGAAGCTTTCTTT.